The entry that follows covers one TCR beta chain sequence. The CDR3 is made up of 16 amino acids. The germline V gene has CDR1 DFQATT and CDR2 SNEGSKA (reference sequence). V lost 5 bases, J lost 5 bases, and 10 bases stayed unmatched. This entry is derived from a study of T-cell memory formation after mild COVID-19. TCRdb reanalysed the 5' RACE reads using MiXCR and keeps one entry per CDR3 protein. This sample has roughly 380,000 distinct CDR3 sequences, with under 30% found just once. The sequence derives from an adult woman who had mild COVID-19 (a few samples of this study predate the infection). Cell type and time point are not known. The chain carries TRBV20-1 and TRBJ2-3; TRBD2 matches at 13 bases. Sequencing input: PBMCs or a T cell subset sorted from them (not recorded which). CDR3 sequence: CSAGSRTSGSGDTQYF. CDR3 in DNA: TGCAGTGCTGGAAGCCGGACTAGCGGGAGCGGAGATACGCAGTATTTT.